A selection of T cell receptor beta chains follows, all from one sample in a study of human T cells and chemical hapten exposure. TCRdb called the RACE reads again in MiXCR, with one record for every CDR3 protein. This table has approximately 100,000 distinct CDR3 sequences, roughly a tenth appearing once. The sample consisted of whole blood, taken in connection with sensitization to the hapten diphenylcyclopropenone (DPC). Source of these receptors: a middle-aged woman with alopecia areata. Some clones in this sample may be carry-over from other donors' samples. The conserved cysteine and the conserved F or W are not part of the CDR3 here. Fields, in order: J gene, V gene, CDR3 protein.

>TRBJ2-1|TRBV20-1
SARDLLMGEQF
>TRBJ2-7|TRBV10-3
AISRDYHEQY
>TRBJ2-3|TRBV7-2
ASSPQISSDTQY
>TRBJ2-5|TRBV27
ASMAGGPQETQY
>TRBJ2-1|TRBV12-3/TRBV12-4
ASTRARDNEQF
>TRBJ1-5|TRBV19
ASSYGQPSGRPQH
>TRBJ2-3|TRBV29-1
SVDGPDTQY
>TRBJ2-5|TRBV7-9
ASSSLSAGQETQY
>TRBJ1-2|TRBV7-2
ASSTGTRGIYGYT
>TRBJ2-3|TRBV12-3/TRBV12-4
ASSSTRMTSGASTDTQY
>TRBJ2-3|TRBV18
ASSPSPRARGSTDTQY
>TRBJ2-5|TRBV4-3
ASSQDLGGEHGETQY
>TRBJ1-5|TRBV6-2/TRBV6-3
ASSSSRDRFQPQH
>TRBJ1-3|TRBV30
AWSGDWVGNTIY
>TRBJ1-3|TRBV18
ASSPLGQGKGNTIY
>TRBJ2-7|TRBV7-8
ASSFGTALPYEQY
>TRBJ2-1|TRBV19
ASSPRDRGLGEQF
>TRBJ1-1|TRBV20-1
SASDPRGPVTEAF
>TRBJ2-2|TRBV5-1
ASSLGGDTGELF
>TRBJ1-6|TRBV13
ASSLNDKLVAPLH
>TRBJ1-1|TRBV12-3/TRBV12-4
ASSYTGMVNAEAF
>TRBJ2-3|TRBV5-3
ARSLGEADTQY